A single sample gave rise to the 4 T cell receptor beta chains below, sequenced in a study of early T cells in non-severe SARS-CoV-2 infection. TCRdb redid the calling of the 5' RACE reads with MiXCR, one entry per CDR3 protein. The profile shows 85,000 to 95,000 distinct CDR3 sequences, roughly 14% of them singletons. The sequenced material came from whole blood. The receptors derive from an adult who was a healthcare worker with PCR-confirmed SARS-CoV-2 infection or an uninfected control (not recorded which).

This clonotype was observed a few times. The V call is TRBV7-9, the J call TRBJ1-1, with a weak D call TRBD1 (6 bases). Trimming pared 2 bases from V and 6 bases from J, leaving 13 bases between. Germline CDR1 is SEHNR and CDR2 is FQNEAQ (reference sequence). The CDR3 covers 14 residues. CDR3 region: CASSLQGLGAEAFF. In DNA, the CDR3 is TGTGCCAGCAGCTTACAGGGGCTAGGCGCTGAAGCTTTCTTT.

The sample holds many counts of this clonotype. CDR3 residues: CASSSLQGITEAFF. The CDR3 bases are TGTGCCAGCAGCAGCCTTCAGGGCATCACTGAAGCTTTCTTT. The rearrangement links TRBV7-9 to TRBJ1-1; a possible D gene is TRBD1 (5 bases). V was pared by 5 bases and J by 4 bases, with 14 bases between. Germline V gives CDR1 SEHNR, CDR2 FQNEAQ (reference sequence). The CDR3 is 14 amino acids.

This clonotype was detected many times. The chain joins TRBV5-5 to TRBJ2-7; D remains ambiguous. The length of the CDR3 is 13 residues. Germline V gene data show CDR1 as SGHKS and CDR2 as YYEKEE (reference sequence). Trimming stripped 2 bases from V and 0 bases from J, with 6 bases between. Written as DNA, the CDR3 is TGTGCCAGCAGCTTACAGAGCTCCTACGAGCAGTACGTC. Translated, it gives CASSLQSSYEQYV.

This sequence joins TRBV28 and TRBJ1-1; 7 nucleotides line up with TRBD1. Losses at the gene ends were 5 bases for V and 1 base for J; bases not matched to a gene: 10. Germline CDR1 reads MDHEN; CDR2 reads SYDVKM. CDR3 length: 16 amino acids. The CDR3 here is CASSLRQGKGNTEAFF. The DNA for the CDR3 is TGTGCCAGCAGTCTGAGACAGGGAAAGGGGAACACTGAAGCTTTCTTT.